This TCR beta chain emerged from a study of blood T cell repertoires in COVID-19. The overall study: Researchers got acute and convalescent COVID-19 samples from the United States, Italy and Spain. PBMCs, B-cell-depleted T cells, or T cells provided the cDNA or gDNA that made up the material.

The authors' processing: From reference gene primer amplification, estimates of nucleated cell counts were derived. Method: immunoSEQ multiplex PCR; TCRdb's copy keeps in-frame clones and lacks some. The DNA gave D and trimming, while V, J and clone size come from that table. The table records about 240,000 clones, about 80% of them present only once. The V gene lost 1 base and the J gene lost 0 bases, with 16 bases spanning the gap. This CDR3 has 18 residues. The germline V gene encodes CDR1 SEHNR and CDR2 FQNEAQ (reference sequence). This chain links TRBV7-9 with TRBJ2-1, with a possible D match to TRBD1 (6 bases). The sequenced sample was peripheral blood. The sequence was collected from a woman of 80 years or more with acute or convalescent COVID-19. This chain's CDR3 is CASSLEGRGGFSYNEQFF. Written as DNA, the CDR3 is TGTGCCAGCAGCTTAGAGGGCAGAGGGGGTTTCTCCTACAATGAGCAGTTCTTC.